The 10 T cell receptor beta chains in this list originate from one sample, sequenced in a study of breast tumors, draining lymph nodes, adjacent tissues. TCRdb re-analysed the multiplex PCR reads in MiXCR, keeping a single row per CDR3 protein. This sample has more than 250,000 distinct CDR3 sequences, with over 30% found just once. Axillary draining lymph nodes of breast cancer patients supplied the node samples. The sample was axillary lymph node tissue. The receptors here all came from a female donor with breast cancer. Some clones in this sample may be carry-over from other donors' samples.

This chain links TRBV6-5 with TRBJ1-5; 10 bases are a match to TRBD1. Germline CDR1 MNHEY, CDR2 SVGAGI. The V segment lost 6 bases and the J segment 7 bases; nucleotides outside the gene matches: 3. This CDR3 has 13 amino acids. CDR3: CASRTGGHQPQHF. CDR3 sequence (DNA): TGTGCCAGCAGGACAGGGGGCCACCAGCCCCAGCATTTT.

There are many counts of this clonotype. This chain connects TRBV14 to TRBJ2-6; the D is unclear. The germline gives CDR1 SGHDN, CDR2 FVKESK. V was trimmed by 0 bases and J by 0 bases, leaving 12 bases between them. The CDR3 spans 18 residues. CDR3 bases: TGTGCCAGCAGCCAAGATGGGTGGAGCCCCTCTGGGGCCAACGTCCTGACTTTC. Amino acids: CASSQDGWSPSGANVLTF.

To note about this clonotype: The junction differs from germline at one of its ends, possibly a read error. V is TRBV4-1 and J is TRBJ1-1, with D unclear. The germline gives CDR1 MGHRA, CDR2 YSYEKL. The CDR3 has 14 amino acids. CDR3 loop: CASSHIGRNAEAFF. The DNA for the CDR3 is TGCGCCAGCAGCCACATTGGACGGAACGCTGAAGCTTTCTTT.

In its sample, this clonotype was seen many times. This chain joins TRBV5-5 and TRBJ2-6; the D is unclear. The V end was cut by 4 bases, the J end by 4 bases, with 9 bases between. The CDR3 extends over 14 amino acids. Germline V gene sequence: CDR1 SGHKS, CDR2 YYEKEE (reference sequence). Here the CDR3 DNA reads TGTGCCAGCAGCGCCCAGTCGGGGGCCAACGTCCTGACTTTC. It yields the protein CASSAQSGANVLTF.

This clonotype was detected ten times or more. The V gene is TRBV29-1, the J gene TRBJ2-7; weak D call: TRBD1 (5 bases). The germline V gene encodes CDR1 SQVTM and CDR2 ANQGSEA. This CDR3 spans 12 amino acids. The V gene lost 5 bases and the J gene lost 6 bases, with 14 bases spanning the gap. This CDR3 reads CSVQGEGREQYF. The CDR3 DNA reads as TGCAGCGTTCAAGGGGAAGGTCGCGAGCAGTACTTC.

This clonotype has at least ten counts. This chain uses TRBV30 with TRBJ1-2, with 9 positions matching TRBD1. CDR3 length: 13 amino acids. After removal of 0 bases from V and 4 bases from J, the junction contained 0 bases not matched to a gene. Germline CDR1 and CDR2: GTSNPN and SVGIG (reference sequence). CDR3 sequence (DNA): TGTGCCTGGAGTGTGGGACAGGGCTATGGCTACACCTTC. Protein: CAWSVGQGYGYTF.

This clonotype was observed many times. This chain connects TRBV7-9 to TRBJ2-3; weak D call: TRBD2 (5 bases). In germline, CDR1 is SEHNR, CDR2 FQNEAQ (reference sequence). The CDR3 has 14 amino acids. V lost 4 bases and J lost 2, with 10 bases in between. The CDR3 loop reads CASSSWRVTDTQYF. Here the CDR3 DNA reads TGTGCCAGCAGCTCTTGGCGGGTCACAGATACGCAGTATTTT.

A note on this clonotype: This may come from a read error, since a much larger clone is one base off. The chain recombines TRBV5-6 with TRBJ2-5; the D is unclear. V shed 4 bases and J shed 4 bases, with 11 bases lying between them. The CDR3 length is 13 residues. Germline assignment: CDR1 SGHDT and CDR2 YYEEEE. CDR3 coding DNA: TGTGCCAGCAGCCGATTGGCCCCAGAGACCCAGTACTTC. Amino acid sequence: CASSRLAPETQYF.

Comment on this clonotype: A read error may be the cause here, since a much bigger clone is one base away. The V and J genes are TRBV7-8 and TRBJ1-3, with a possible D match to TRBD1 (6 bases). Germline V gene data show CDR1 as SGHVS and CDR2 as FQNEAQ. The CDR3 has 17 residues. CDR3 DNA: TGTGCCAGCAGCTTAGTTCCAGGGGAACTCTCTGGAAACCCCATATATTTT. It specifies CASSLVPGELSGNPIYF.

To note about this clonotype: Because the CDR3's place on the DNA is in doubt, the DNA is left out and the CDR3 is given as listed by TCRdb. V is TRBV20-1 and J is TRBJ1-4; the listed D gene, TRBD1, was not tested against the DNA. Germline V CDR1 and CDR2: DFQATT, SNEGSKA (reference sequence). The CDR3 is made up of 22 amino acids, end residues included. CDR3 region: CSARAASSYEQYFGQGREKLFF.